The 17 T cell receptor beta chains listed next were all sequenced from one sample in a study of PD-1 blockade in mismatch repair-deficient tumors. Some clones are missing from TCRdb's copy, which holds only in-frame ones; the method was immunoSEQ multiplex PCR. The sample shows approximately 51,000 clones, 65% to 85% of them seen only once. The material sequenced was peripheral blood, taken 20 weeks after starting pembrolizumab. These receptors came from an adult with mismatch repair-deficient cancer.

J is TRBJ2-1 and V is TRBV29-1, with 8 bases aligning to TRBD2. From germline, CDR1 is SQVTM and CDR2 ANQGSEA. The length of the CDR3 is 13 residues. Unmatched junction bases numbered 4, after V lost 1 base and J lost 8 bases. CDR3 DNA: TGCAGCGTTGAAGGCGGGAGGTTGGATGAGCAGTTCTTC. Protein: CSVEGGRLDEQFF.

The chain employs TRBV21-1 and TRBJ2-1. TRBV21-1 is annotated as a pseudogene. The CDR3 length is 10 residues. The CDR3 nucleotides read TGTGCCAGCAAGAACAATGAGCAGTTCTTC. Translation gives CASKNNEQFF.

The rearrangement links TRBV6-5 to TRBJ1-2; 7 bases are shared with TRBD1. The CDR3 length is 15 residues. After removal of 5 bases from V and 7 bases from J, the junction contained 13 bases not matched to a gene. Looked up from germline, CDR1 is MNHEY and CDR2 is SVGAGI. In DNA, the CDR3 is TGTGCCAGCAGTCCGCAACCAGGGGGGCGAGGTGGCTACACCTTC. This codes for CASSPQPGGRGGYTF.

As to this clone: The junction does not match germline at one end; this may be a read error. The J gene is TRBJ2-3, the V gene TRBV7-7; D possibly uses TRBD1 or TRBD2 (6 bases each). Germline V gene lookup returns CDR1 SSHAT and CDR2 FNYEAQ (reference sequence). The CDR3 totals 14 residues. CDR3 loop: CASSPSGGGDTQYF. The CDR3 DNA reads as TGTGCTAGCAGCCCCAGCGGAGGGGGAGATACGCAGTATTTT.

The sample holds one count of this clone. V and J are TRBV7-9 and TRBJ1-3; D not resolved. The germline V gene has CDR1 SEHNR and CDR2 FQNEAQ (reference sequence). This CDR3 is built from 15 residues. The V end was cut by 1 base, the J end by 4 bases, with 11 bases between. The CDR3 nucleotides read TGTGCCAGCAGCTTAGGTCGGGGATCGGGAAACACCATATATTTT. It codes for CASSLGRGSGNTIYF.

The V and J genes are TRBV6-6 and TRBJ2-7; 8 positions agree with TRBD1. CDR3 length: 15 residues. V lost 4 bases, J lost 5 bases, and 10 bases stayed unmatched. Germline V gene data show CDR1 as MNHNY and CDR2 as SVGAGI (reference sequence). CDR3: CASSSPLDREHEQYF. The CDR3 DNA sequence: TGTGCCAGCAGTTCACCTTTGGACAGGGAACACGAGCAGTACTTC.

J is TRBJ2-2 and V is TRBV30; D not certain. CDR1 and CDR2 (germline): GTSNPN, SVGIG (reference sequence). V was shortened by 3 bases and J by 6 bases, with 11 bases between the two germline ends. The CDR3 has 13 residues. CDR3 sequence reads: CAWSPLGPGELFF. The DNA for the CDR3 is TGTGCCTGGAGCCCGCTAGGACCCGGGGAGCTGTTTTTT.

This chain connects TRBV7-3 to TRBJ2-3, with TRBD1 identical over 7 bases. The trim removed 2 bases at V and 5 bases at J, leaving 7 bases unmatched. Per the germline V gene, CDR1 is SGHTA and CDR2 is FQGTGA. This CDR3 comprises 15 residues. The CDR3 DNA sequence: TGTGCCAGCAGCTTAGGCGGACAGGAGATAGATACGCAGTATTTT. This sequence encodes CASSLGGQEIDTQYF.

This chain uses TRBV5-6 with TRBJ2-7, with D unresolved. V was cut by 2 bases and J by 2 bases, with 8 bases left in between. This CDR3 has 13 residues. Germline V gene lookup returns CDR1 SGHDT and CDR2 YYEEEE. CDR3 nucleotide sequence: TGTGCCAGCAGCTTCGGGTCCCCCTACGAGCAGTACTTC. Translating it yields CASSFGSPYEQYF.

The chain recombines TRBV9 with TRBJ2-2; D ambiguous. Germline V gene sequence: CDR1 SGDLS, CDR2 YYNGEE. V was trimmed by 0 bases and J by 5 bases, leaving 5 bases between them. The CDR3 totals 13 residues. In DNA form, the CDR3 reads TGTGCCAGCAGCGTAGGGAAAACCGGGGAGCTGTTTTTT. This translates into CASSVGKTGELFF.

The table lists this clone with a few counts. One junction end disagrees with the germline gene, perhaps due to a read error. The rearrangement uses TRBV30 and TRBJ1-2; D possibly corresponds to TRBD1 (5 bases). Germline CDR1 and CDR2: GTSNPN and SVGIG (reference sequence). This CDR3 region has 13 residues. CDR3 protein: CAGDVYRDYGYTF. The CDR3 DNA sequence: TGTGCCGGGGATGTTTACCGGGACTACGGCTACACCTTC.

The rearrangement joins TRBV10-3 to TRBJ2-1, with D possibly TRBD2 on 6 matching bases. The CDR3 runs 13 residues. Trimming stripped 5 bases from V and 7 bases from J, with 12 bases between. Germline loops: CDR1 ENHRY, CDR2 SYGVKD. Here the CDR3 DNA reads TGTGCCATCAGTACGGACTACACTAATGAGCAGTTCTTC. Translated, it gives CAISTDYTNEQFF.

This clone was recorded a few times. This chain joins TRBV30 and TRBJ1-3; D unclear. The CDR3 contains 15 residues. The germline V and J ends were trimmed by 0 bases and 0 bases, with 9 bases remaining between them. From germline, CDR1 is GTSNPN and CDR2 SVGIG (reference sequence). DNA of the CDR3: TGTGCCTGGAGTGTGGTGACGGCCTCTGGAAACACCATATATTTT. Protein sequence: CAWSVVTASGNTIYF.

This chain uses TRBV4-3 with TRBJ1-1; D uncertain. CDR1 and CDR2 (germline): LGHNA, YSLEER. The CDR3 is 14 amino acids. The V end lost 0 bases, the J end lost 2 bases, and 7 bases lay between the germline ends. In nucleotides, the CDR3 is TGCGCCAGCAGCCAAGATCCAATCAACACTGAAGCTTTCTTT. Translated, it gives CASSQDPINTEAFF.

The rearrangement joins TRBV5-5 to TRBJ1-5, with D possibly being TRBD1 (5 bases). CDR1 is SGHKS and CDR2 is YYEKEE in the germline V gene (reference sequence). The CDR3 runs 17 residues. The V end lost 2 bases, the J end lost 3 bases, and 18 bases lay between the germline ends. The CDR3 nucleotides read TGTGCCAGCAGCTTAAACTCAGGGCAGGGTAACAATCAGCCCCAGCATTTT. It yields the protein CASSLNSGQGNNQPQHF.

CDR3 DNA sequence: TGTGCCAGCAGTTCTCTCCCCGTCGGGCGGGGTAAGGCAGATACGCAGTATTTT. Encoded protein: CASSSLPVGRGKADTQYF. The chain combines TRBV7-2 with TRBJ2-3; D perhaps matches TRBD2 (6 bases). CDR1 SGHTA and CDR2 FQGNSA come from the germline V gene. The V end lost 6 bases, the J end lost 4 bases, and 26 bases lay between the germline ends. The CDR3 runs to 18 residues.

The chain's CDR3 is CASSPPGFYEQYF. In nucleotides, the CDR3 is TGTGCCAGCAGCCCCCCCGGGTTCTACGAGCAGTACTTC. The V call is TRBV6-1, the J call TRBJ2-7; D is ambiguous. The germline V gene encodes CDR1 MNHNS and CDR2 SASEGT. The V end was cut by 6 bases, the J end by 3 bases, with 12 bases between. The CDR3 covers 13 residues.